This T cell receptor (beta chain) appears in the sequencing data of a study of T cells in women clearing cervical HPV infection. General study results and limits: A classifier using richness and V gene abundances reached an AUC of roughly 0.8. TRBV6-7 abundance was lower in cases than controls (0.11% versus 0.16%).

Libraries were prepared by immunoSEQ multiplex PCR; TCRdb keeps only in-frame clonotypes and omits some of them. The repertoire table contains tens of thousands of clones. Note on this clone: Its antigen is not identified. Sequencing ends 3 residues short of the CDR3 end; the germline J gene provides the rest.

The CDR3 loop spans 13 amino acids. Material for sequencing was blood buffy coat. J is TRBJ2-3 and V is TRBV12-3 or TRBV12-4; D remains unclear. The sequence was obtained from a woman between 18 and 70 years old with a cervical HPV16 infection that either progressed to CIN3+ or cleared (not recorded which). The CDR3: CASSFSGLSTQYF. Partial CDR3 DNA: TGTGCCAGCAGTTTCAGTGGGCTCTCCACG.